The clone carrying this T cell receptor beta chain showed up just a few times. Its antigen is as yet unknown. TCRdb re-analysed the PCR reads in MiXCR, keeping a single row per CDR3 protein. The sample holds 25,000 to 35,000 distinct CDR3 sequences; roughly half are singletons and the top ten take over 9.5%. Time point meaning: before preoperative PTX-NDP chemotherapy. Before surgery, patients were given preoperative paclitaxel-nedaplatin chemotherapy. This sample is part of a study of esophageal squamous cell carcinoma under preoperative chemotherapy. Study-level points and caveats: After paclitaxel-nedaplatin, abundant clones were more likely to contract than amplify.

The CDR3 runs 16 residues. The germline CDR1 and CDR2 sequences are SGHVS and FQNEAQ. After removal of 1 base from V and 6 bases from J, the junction contained 6 bases not matched to a gene. This clonotype was sampled from a human donor with esophageal squamous cell carcinoma. The donor label of this sample is uncertain. This chain links TRBV7-8 with TRBJ1-5; 10 nucleotides match TRBD1. The sample was taken from a patient given preoperative chemotherapy. This CDR3 reads CASSLGDRGPTQPQHF. Here the CDR3 DNA reads TGTGCCAGCAGCTTAGGGGACAGGGGTCCCACTCAGCCCCAGCATTTT.